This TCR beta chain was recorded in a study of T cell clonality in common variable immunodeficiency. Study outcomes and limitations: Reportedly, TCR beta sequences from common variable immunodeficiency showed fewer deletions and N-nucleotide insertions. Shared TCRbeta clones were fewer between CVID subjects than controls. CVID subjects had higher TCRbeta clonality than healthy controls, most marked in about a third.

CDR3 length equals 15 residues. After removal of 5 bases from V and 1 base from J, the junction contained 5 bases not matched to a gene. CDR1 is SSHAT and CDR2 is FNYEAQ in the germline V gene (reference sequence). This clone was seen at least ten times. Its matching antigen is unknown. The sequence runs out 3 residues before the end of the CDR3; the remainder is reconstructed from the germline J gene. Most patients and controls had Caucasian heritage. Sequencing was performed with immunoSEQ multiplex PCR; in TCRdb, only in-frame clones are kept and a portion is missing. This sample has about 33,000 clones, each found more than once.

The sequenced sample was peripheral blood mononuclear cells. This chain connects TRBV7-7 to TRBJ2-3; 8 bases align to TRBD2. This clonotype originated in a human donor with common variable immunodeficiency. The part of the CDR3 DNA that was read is TGTGCCAGCAGCCCCCGTAGCGGGGGCACAGATACG. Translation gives CASSPRSGGTDT. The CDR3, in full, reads CASSPRSGGTDTQYF.